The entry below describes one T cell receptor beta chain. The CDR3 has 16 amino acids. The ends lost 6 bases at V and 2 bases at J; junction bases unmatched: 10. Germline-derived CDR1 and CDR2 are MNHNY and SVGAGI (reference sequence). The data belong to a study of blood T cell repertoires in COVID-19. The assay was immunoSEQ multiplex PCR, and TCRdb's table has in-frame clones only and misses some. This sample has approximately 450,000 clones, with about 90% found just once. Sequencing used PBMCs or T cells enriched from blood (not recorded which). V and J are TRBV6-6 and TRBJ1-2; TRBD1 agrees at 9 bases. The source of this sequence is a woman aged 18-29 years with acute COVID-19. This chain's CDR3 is CASSKLGTGQNYGYTF. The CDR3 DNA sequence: TGTGCCAGCAGCAAACTCGGGACAGGGCAAAACTATGGCTACACCTTC.